This TCR beta chain was sequenced during a study of CD8+ T cells in alopecia areata. Study-wide context: Treated patients' severity was scored by percentage of affected scalp area.

The treatment was: oral pan-JAK inhibitor, 5-10 mg twice daily. cDNA prepared by RNA extraction and subsequent reverse transcription served as the template for sequencing. Profiled with immunoSEQ multiplex PCR; TCRdb holds only in-frame clones, not every one. The sample holds about 100,000 clones; approximately 63% are singletons and the top ten take about a sixth. Concerning this clone itself: The antigen remains unidentified.

Germline values: CDR1 MNHEY, CDR2 SMNVEV (reference sequence). Trimming took off 7 bases at V and 0 bases at J, with 10 bases between the two ends. The CDR3 loop spans 13 amino acids. The study, taken as a whole, reports: Persistence during tofacitinib was seen for many expanded lesional clones in scalp and blood. Researchers reported that TCR sharing among patients proved less clear than in mice, possibly HLA-linked.

This TCR was recovered from a human donor with alopecia areata. The sequences come from CD8+ T cells sorted from blood, collected between weeks 55 and 70, from a patient treated with tofacitinib. This chain connects TRBV27 to TRBJ2-7; possibly TRBD2 for D (6 bases). CDR3 in DNA: TGTGCCAGCACGGCGGGAAGCTCCTACGAGCAGTACTTC. This translates into CASTAGSSYEQYF.